This TCR beta chain originates from a study of liver allograft versus peripheral blood T cells. About the study: Recipients' peripheral blood T cell receptor repertoires were compared with those in transplanted livers.

General study points: Reports indicated that T cell receptor repertoires inside liver allografts differed from those in peripheral blood.

V lost 5 bases to trimming and J lost 2 bases, with 15 bases between them. CDR1 and CDR2 from the germline V gene are SGHTA and FQGNSA. CDR3 length: 16 residues. TCRdb used MiXCR to reprocess the reads, holding one entry per CDR3 protein. The sample carries about 14,000 distinct CDR3 sequences, around 20% recorded once. This clonotype occurred a few times. Its specificity is not known. This sequence originates from a human patient who had a liver transplant. Some T cells may be the graft donor's. The chain is built from TRBV7-2 and TRBJ1-4, with no clear D. CDR3 protein: CASSLRLVGTNEKLFF. The CDR3 DNA is TGTGCCAGCAGCCTCAGACTGGTCGGGACTAATGAAAAACTGTTTTTT. Looking up the rest from reference TRBV7-2 and TRBJ1-4 gives the full variable domain: GAGVSQSPSNKVTEKGKDVELRCDPISGHTALYWYRQSLGQGLEFLIYFQGNSAPDKSGLPSDRFSAERTGGSVSTLTIQRTQQEDSAVYLCASSLRLVGTNEKLFFGSGTQLSVL.